These 26 T cell receptor beta chains originate from one sample sequenced in a study of shared clonotypes between healthy human individuals. Some clones are missing from TCRdb's copy, which holds only in-frame ones; the method was immunoSEQ multiplex PCR. This sample yields more than 1,200,000 clones, of which around 98.5% are seen a single time; about 0.35% belongs to the top ten. Input material: naive CD4+ T cells sorted from blood. Subset indicated: CD45RA+ positively selected. The receptors were gathered from a man under 40 in good health.

The chain joins TRBV2 to TRBJ2-1; TRBD2 agrees at 7 bases. The CDR3 sequence is 11 residues long. Germline V gene data show CDR1 as SNHLY and CDR2 as FYNNEI. Trimming at V came to 1 base and at J to 12 bases, leaving 0 bases not matched to a gene. CDR3 loop: CASSEGGRQFF. The CDR3 DNA is TGTGCCAGCAGTGAAGGCGGGAGGCAGTTCTTC. Using reference TRBV2 and TRBJ2-1 for the parts outside the CDR3, the full variable domain is EPEVTQTPSHQVTQMGQEVILRCVPISNHLYFYWYRQILGQKVEFLVSFYNNEISEKSEIFDDQFSVERPDGSNFTLKIRSTKLEDSAMYFCASSEGGRQFFGPGTRLTVL.

The chain couples TRBV14 to TRBJ2-3; D gene uncertain. Germline CDR1 is SGHDN and CDR2 is FVKESK. The germline V and J ends were trimmed by 1 base and 5 bases, with 13 bases remaining between them. This CDR3 has 15 residues. The CDR3 nucleotides are TGTGCCAGCAGCCAAGTGGAAGGGCGAAAAGATACGCAGTATTTT. Translated, it gives CASSQVEGRKDTQYF.

The table lists this clone with a count of one. This same CDR3 is encoded by further DNA sequences in the sample. J is TRBJ1-1 and V is TRBV11-2; TRBD1 is a possible D gene (6 bases). The V end was cut by 3 bases, the J end by 0 bases, with 8 bases between. This CDR3 comprises 14 residues. Germline CDR1 reads SGHAT; CDR2 reads FQNNGV. The chain's CDR3 is CASSFDRLNTEAFF. The DNA for the CDR3 is TGTGCCAGCAGCTTTGACAGGTTGAACACTGAAGCTTTCTTT.

The J gene is TRBJ1-2, the V gene TRBV7-2; 8 positions agree with TRBD1. The CDR3 length is 16 residues. V was clipped by 2 bases and J by 3 bases; unmatched bases: 8. The germline gives CDR1 SGHTA, CDR2 FQGNSA. The CDR3 bases are TGTGCCAGCAGCTTAAGGGACAGGACCTTCTACTATGGCTACACCTTC. It translates to CASSLRDRTFYYGYTF.

V gene TRBV18 combines with J gene TRBJ1-2, with D perhaps TRBD1 (6 bases). V was cut by 6 bases and J by 1 base, with 24 bases left in between. This CDR3 has 18 amino acids. Germline V gives CDR1 KGHSH, CDR2 LQKENI. The CDR3 protein is CASSLISGDVGINYGYTF. In DNA, the CDR3 is TGTGCCAGCTCCCTCATATCAGGGGACGTCGGAATTAACTATGGCTACACCTTC. Full variable domain (missing parts from reference TRBV18 and TRBJ1-2): NAGVMQNPRHLVRRRGQEARLRCSPMKGHSHVYWYRQLPEEGLKFMVYLQKENIIDESGMPKERFSAEFPKEGPSILRIQQVVRGDSAAYFCASSLISGDVGINYGYTFGSGTRLTVV.

The V gene is TRBV10-3, the J gene TRBJ1-3; D possibly corresponds to TRBD1 (5 bases). The CDR3 is 14 amino acids. Trimming removed 2 bases at V and 6 bases at J, with 11 bases between. Germline V CDR1 and CDR2: ENHRY, SYGVKD. The CDR3 nucleotides are TGTGCCATCAGTGAGAGACAGTACCTAAACACCATATATTTT. This codes for CAISERQYLNTIYF.

The chain uses TRBV5-4 and TRBJ2-5; 8 bases fit TRBD1. CDR3 length: 16 residues. V lost 0 bases, J lost 6 bases, and 10 bases stayed unmatched. CDR1 and CDR2 from the germline V gene are SGHNT and YYREEE (reference sequence). The CDR3 reads CASSLGPEQGVKTQYF. In DNA form, the CDR3 reads TGTGCCAGCAGCTTGGGGCCGGAACAGGGGGTCAAGACCCAGTACTTC.

The chain employs TRBV28 and TRBJ2-7; D may be TRBD2 (5 bases). The CDR3 consists of 21 residues. V lost 5 bases and J 3 bases, leaving 35 bases between the germline ends. Germline CDR1 MDHEN, CDR2 SYDVKM. As DNA, the CDR3 is TGTGCCAGCAGTACAAGCGGTAGTTTTGGAAAAAATAGAGCGCTAAGCTACGAGCAGTACTTC. As protein: CASSTSGSFGKNRALSYEQYF.

In nucleotides, the CDR3 is TGTGCCTGGAGTGACCGCAGAGATACGCAGTATTTT. It encodes CAWSDRRDTQYF. The chain uses TRBV30 and TRBJ2-3; D gene ambiguous. V was shortened by 1 base and J by 5 bases, with 7 bases between the two germline ends. This CDR3 is 12 amino acids long. Germline V gene data show CDR1 as GTSNPN and CDR2 as SVGIG (reference sequence).

V usage is TRBV5-8 and J usage is TRBJ2-1; D is possibly TRBD1 (5 bases). From germline, CDR1 is SGHTS and CDR2 YDEGEE. The CDR3 loop spans 15 amino acids. Trimming left V 2 bases short and J 0 bases short, with 9 bases between. The CDR3 DNA sequence: TGTGCCAGCAGCTTTCAGGGTTCCTCCTACAATGAGCAGTTCTTC. Amino acid sequence: CASSFQGSSYNEQFF.

The gene calls are TRBV11-2 and TRBJ2-5; D is possibly TRBD1 or TRBD2 (6 bases each). This CDR3 has 15 residues. The germline V gene encodes CDR1 SGHAT and CDR2 FQNNGV. V gave up 5 bases and J gave up 4 bases, with 17 bases separating them. The CDR3 protein is CASSPWGRDRETQYF. CDR3 DNA sequence: TGTGCCAGCAGCCCATGGGGGCGGGATCGAGAGACCCAGTACTTC.

Only one count was recorded for this clone. The chain employs TRBV19 and TRBJ2-7; a weak D match, TRBD1 (6 bases). Per the germline V gene, CDR1 is LNHDA and CDR2 is SQIVND (reference sequence). Trimming shortened V by 3 bases and J by 1 base, and 13 bases separated the two germline ends. CDR3 length: 15 amino acids. CDR3 loop: CASSINPDRSYEQYF. The CDR3 DNA is TGTGCCAGTAGTATTAACCCGGACAGATCCTACGAGCAGTACTTC.

The genes are TRBV9 and TRBJ2-7, with D maybe TRBD2 (5 bases). V lost 4 bases and J 5 bases, leaving 16 bases between the germline ends. The CDR3 consists of 14 residues. CDR1 SGDLS and CDR2 YYNGEE come from the germline V gene. CDR3 residues: CASSKPGTANEQYF. In nucleotides, the CDR3 is TGTGCCAGCAGCAAGCCGGGAACGGCTAACGAGCAGTACTTC.

J is TRBJ2-5 and V is TRBV9; 8 nucleotides match TRBD2. Germline-derived CDR1 and CDR2 are SGDLS and YYNGEE. The J segment lost 5 bases and the V segment lost 3 bases, leaving 12 bases of the junction unmatched. The CDR3 runs 16 residues. Here the CDR3 reads CASSATPSGGWETQYF. In nucleotides, the CDR3 is TGTGCCAGCAGCGCCACCCCCTCGGGAGGGTGGGAGACCCAGTACTTC.

The rearrangement joins TRBV10-1 to TRBJ2-2, with unresolved D. Germline V gene data show CDR1 as WNHNN and CDR2 as SYGVQD (reference sequence). Trimming cost V 8 bases and J 6 bases, with 10 bases left between them. The CDR3 has 12 amino acids. The chain's CDR3 is CASLLLPGELFF. CDR3 bases: TGCGCCAGCCTTCTGCTCCCCGGGGAGCTGTTTTTT.

The chain combines TRBV10-1 with TRBJ2-3; D ambiguous. The CDR3 runs 12 residues. V was pared by 2 bases and J by 6 bases, with 6 bases between. Germline V gene data show CDR1 as WNHNN and CDR2 as SYGVQD (reference sequence). The CDR3 reads CASSENFDTQYF. CDR3 coding DNA: TGCGCCAGCAGTGAGAACTTCGATACGCAGTATTTT.

V usage is TRBV5-1 and J usage is TRBJ2-7, with 9 bases lining up with TRBD1. Trimming took 0 bases from V and 0 from J; bases not matched to a gene: 7. Germline lookup yields CDR1 SGHRS and CDR2 YFSETQ. The CDR3 consists of 17 residues. This CDR3 reads CASSLASRQGGSYEQYF. The DNA of the CDR3 is TGCGCCAGCAGCTTGGCCTCGAGACAGGGGGGCTCCTACGAGCAGTACTTC.

This sequence joins TRBV7-6 and TRBJ2-5, with D perhaps TRBD1 (6 bases). The germline V and J ends were trimmed by 4 bases and 4 bases, with 16 bases remaining between them. There are 15 residues in the CDR3. Germline CDR1 SGHVS, CDR2 FNYEAQ. The CDR3 DNA reads TGTGCCAGCAGCTCAGGGGCTAGAGAGGGAGAGACCCAGTACTTC. Translation: CASSSGAREGETQYF.

The chain links TRBV10-1 to TRBJ2-2, with 8 nucleotides matching TRBD1. The CDR3 loop spans 17 amino acids. Germline trimming cut 0 bases from V and 3 bases from J; bases unmatched to any gene: 6. Germline assignment: CDR1 WNHNN and CDR2 SYGVQD (reference sequence). The CDR3 loop is CASSESIGQGDTGELFF. DNA for the CDR3: TGCGCCAGCAGTGAGTCGATAGGACAGGGAGACACCGGGGAGCTGTTTTTT.

This clone was observed a single time. The chain carries TRBV15 and TRBJ2-2; D is uncertain. Between the trimmed V and J ends, which lost 9 bases and 4 bases, there was a span of 12 bases. The germline V gene has CDR1 LNHNV and CDR2 YYDKDF (reference sequence). The CDR3 is made up of 13 amino acids. The CDR3 spells CATRRASTGELFF. CDR3 sequence (DNA): TGTGCCACGCGGAGAGCCAGCACCGGGGAGCTGTTTTTT.

The rearrangement uses TRBV5-1 and TRBJ2-3, with TRBD2 matching 11 bases. The V gene's germline CDR1 is SGHRS and CDR2 YFSETQ. With 3 bases clipped from V and 5 bases from J, the junction kept 2 bases outside the gene matches. The CDR3 is 14 residues long. The CDR3 sequence is CASSYSGRGDTQYF. DNA for the CDR3: TGCGCCAGCAGCTATAGCGGGAGGGGAGATACGCAGTATTTT. Combining the CDR3 with reference TRBV5-1 and TRBJ2-3 gives the whole variable domain KAGVTQTPRYLIKTRGQQVTLSCSPISGHRSVSWYQQTPGQGLQFLFEYFSETQRNKGNFPGRFSGRQFSNSRSEMNVSTLELGDSALYLCASSYSGRGDTQYFGPGTRLTVL.

V usage is TRBV5-4 and J usage is TRBJ2-3, with TRBD2 matching over 8 bases. The germline CDR1 and CDR2 sequences are SGHNT and YYREEE (reference sequence). The V gene end was trimmed by 4 bases and the J gene end by 4 bases; junction bases not matched to a gene: 11. The CDR3 has 16 amino acids. CDR3 loop: CASSPTGKAGADTQYF. CDR3 bases: TGTGCCAGCAGCCCCACTGGGAAAGCGGGAGCAGATACGCAGTATTTT.

V usage is TRBV2 and J usage is TRBJ1-5; D not resolved. CDR1 is SNHLY and CDR2 is FYNNEI in the germline V gene. This CDR3 has 17 amino acids. V was cut by 9 bases and J by 0 bases, with 21 bases left in between. CDR3 bases: TGTGCCAGTGCCCCGGAGAGGACGATGTATAGCAATCAGCCCCAGCATTTT. As protein: CASAPERTMYSNQPQHF.

The chain carries TRBV2 and TRBJ2-3; TRBD2 matches 9 bases. CDR3 length equals 15 residues. The ends lost 6 bases at V and 4 bases at J; junction bases unmatched: 8. Germline values: CDR1 SNHLY, CDR2 FYNNEI. CDR3 in DNA: TGTGCCAGCAGGGGTAGCGGGAGTTTGTCAGATACGCAGTATTTT. Its protein product is CASRGSGSLSDTQYF.

The chain is built from TRBV5-1 and TRBJ2-5; TRBD2 agrees at 9 bases. With V trimmed by 0 bases and J by 0 bases, 6 bases remained unmatched. Germline CDR1 SGHRS, CDR2 YFSETQ. The length of the CDR3 is 17 residues. CDR3 sequence reads: CASSLVAGVTHQETQYF. The CDR3 bases are TGCGCCAGCAGCTTGGTAGCGGGAGTAACACACCAAGAGACCCAGTACTTC.

CDR3 in DNA: TGTGCCAGCAGCTTATCCAGCGGGAGGATCGATGAGCAGTTCTTC. Translating gives CASSLSSGRIDEQFF. V usage is TRBV7-3 and J usage is TRBJ2-1; 9 bases match TRBD2. Trimming removed 2 bases from V and 8 bases from J; junction bases left unmatched: 7. CDR1 and CDR2 from the germline V gene are SGHTA and FQGTGA. The CDR3 has 15 residues.